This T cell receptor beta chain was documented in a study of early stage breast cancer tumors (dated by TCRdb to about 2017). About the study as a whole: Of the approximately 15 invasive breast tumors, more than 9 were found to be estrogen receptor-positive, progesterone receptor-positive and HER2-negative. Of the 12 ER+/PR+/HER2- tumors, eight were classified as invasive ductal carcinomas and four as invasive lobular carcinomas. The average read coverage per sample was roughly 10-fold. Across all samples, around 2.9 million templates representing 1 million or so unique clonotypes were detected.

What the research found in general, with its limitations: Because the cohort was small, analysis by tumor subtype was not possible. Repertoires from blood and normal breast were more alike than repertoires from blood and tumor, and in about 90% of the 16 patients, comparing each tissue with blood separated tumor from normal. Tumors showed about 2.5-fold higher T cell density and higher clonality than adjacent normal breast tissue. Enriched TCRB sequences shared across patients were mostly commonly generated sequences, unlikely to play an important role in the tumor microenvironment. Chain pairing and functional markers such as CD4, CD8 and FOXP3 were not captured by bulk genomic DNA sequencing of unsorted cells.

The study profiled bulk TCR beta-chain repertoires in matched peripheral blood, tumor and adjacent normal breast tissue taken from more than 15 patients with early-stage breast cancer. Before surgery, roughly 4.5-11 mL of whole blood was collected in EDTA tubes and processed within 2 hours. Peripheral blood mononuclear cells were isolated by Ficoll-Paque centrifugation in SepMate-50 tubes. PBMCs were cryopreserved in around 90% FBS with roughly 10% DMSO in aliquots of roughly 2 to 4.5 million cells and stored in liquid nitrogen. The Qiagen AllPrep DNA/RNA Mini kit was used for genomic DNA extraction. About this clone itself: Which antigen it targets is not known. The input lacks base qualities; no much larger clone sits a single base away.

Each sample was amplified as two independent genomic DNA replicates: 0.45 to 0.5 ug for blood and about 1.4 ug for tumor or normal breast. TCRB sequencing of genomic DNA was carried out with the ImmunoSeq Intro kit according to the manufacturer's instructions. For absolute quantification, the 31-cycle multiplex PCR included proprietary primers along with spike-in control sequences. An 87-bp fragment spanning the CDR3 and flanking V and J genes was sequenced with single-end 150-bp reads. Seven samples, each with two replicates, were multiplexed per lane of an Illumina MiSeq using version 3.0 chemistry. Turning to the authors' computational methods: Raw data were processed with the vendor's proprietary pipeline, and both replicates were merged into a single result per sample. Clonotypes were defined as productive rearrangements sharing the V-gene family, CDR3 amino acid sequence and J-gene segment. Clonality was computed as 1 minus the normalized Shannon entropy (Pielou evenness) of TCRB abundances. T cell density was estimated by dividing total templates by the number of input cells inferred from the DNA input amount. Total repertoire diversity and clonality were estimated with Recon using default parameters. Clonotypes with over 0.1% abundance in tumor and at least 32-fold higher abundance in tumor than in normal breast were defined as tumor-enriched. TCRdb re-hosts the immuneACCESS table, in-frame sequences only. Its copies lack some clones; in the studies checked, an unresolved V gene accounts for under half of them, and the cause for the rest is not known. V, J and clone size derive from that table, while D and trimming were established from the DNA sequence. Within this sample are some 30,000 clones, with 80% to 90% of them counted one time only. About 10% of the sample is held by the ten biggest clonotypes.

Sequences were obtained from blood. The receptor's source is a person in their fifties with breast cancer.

The CDR3 reads as follows: CASQVGPGYNEQFF. The DNA sequence is TGCGCCAGCCAAGTGGGGCCTGGGTACAATGAGCAGTTCTTC. The chain was built from TRBV4-3 and TRBJ2-1, with TRBD1 perhaps the D gene, on 5 matching bases. The trim is 8 bases for V and 4 bases for J, with a gap of 15 bases between the germline ends. The CDR3 runs 14 residues from the cysteine to the phenylalanine. Here the CDR3 DNA is all that survives: 42 bases in frame from base 1. The germline V gene sets CDR1 to LGHNA and CDR2 to YSLEER.